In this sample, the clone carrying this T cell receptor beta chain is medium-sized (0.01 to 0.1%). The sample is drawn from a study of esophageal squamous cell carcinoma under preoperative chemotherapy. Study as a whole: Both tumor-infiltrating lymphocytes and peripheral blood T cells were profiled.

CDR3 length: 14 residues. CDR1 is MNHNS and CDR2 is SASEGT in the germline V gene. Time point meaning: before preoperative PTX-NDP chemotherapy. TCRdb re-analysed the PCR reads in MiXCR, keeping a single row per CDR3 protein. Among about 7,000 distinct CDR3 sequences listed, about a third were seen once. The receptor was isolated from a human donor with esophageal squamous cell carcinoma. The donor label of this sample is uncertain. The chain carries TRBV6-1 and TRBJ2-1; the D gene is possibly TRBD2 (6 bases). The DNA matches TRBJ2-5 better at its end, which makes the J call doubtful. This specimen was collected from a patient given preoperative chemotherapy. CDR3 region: CASSIAGTWETQYF. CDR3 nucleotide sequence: TGTGCCAGCTCGATCGCGGGGACTTGGGAGACCCAGTACTTC.